The source of this T cell receptor (beta chain) is a study of T cell repertoires in cytomegalovirus infection. As for the study in general: HLA-B-restricted CMV epitopes that are well studied, plus recently identified HLA-C-restricted ones, were used by the study. TCR beta signatures that were public indicated CMV infection and matching HLA type. Study conclusions and caveats: In two of eight donors, the top clonotype was HLA-C-restricted CMV-specific.

One entry per CDR3 protein results from TCRdb running MiXCR on the reads. The repertoire holds 650,000 to 900,000 distinct CDR3 sequences, with 25% to 35% as singletons. Comment on this clonotype: Its target is not known.

Germline CDR1 is MNHEY and CDR2 is SMNVEV (reference sequence). This CDR3 contains 14 residues. The V and J ends lost 3 bases and 6 bases respectively, with 12 bases between them. The material sequenced was cultured CD8+ T cells from PBMCs, taken from culture after CMV antigen stimulation. The chain carries TRBV27 and TRBJ2-1; D may correspond to TRBD1 or TRBD2 (5 bases each). The receptor was derived from a human donor in good health (CMV status not recorded). Some clones in this sample may be carry-over from other donors' samples. CDR3 DNA sequence: TGTGCCAGCAGTTTGCAGGGAGTTGGCAATGAGCAGTTCTTC. As protein: CASSLQGVGNEQFF.